Sequencing of this T cell receptor beta chain was carried out in a study of beta chain features in type 1 diabetes. Study-wide findings and caveats: Insertion counts at VDJ junctions were lower in type 1 diabetes patients, who also showed more deletions there. A closer apparent resemblance between naive, central memory and Treg TCRB repertoires was seen in patients than in healthy donors. All four CD4+ subsets from Type 1 diabetes patients carried moderately but significantly shorter TCRB CDR3s.

Every bit of the isolated RNA underwent reverse transcription, so sequencing read expressed TCRB transcripts. TCRdb's copy holds only in-frame clones and misses some; the assay was immunoSEQ multiplex PCR. The table shows about 160,000 clones, with roughly 59% occurring only once. In regard to this clone: The antigen remains undetermined.

Each of the CD4+ naive, central memory, regulatory and stem cell-like memory populations was sorted via CD45RO/CCR7/CD25/CD127/CD95/CD27. The CDR3 is made up of 14 amino acids. CDR1 and CDR2 from the germline V gene are SGHRS and YFSETQ. Trimming removed 0 bases at V and 7 bases at J, with 11 bases between. The sequence came from a man aged 25-45 years with type 1 diabetes. The sample taken for sequencing was naive CD4+ T cells from blood. The chain couples TRBV5-1 to TRBJ2-4; no clear D. CDR3 amino acids: CASSLAEGKNIQYF. In DNA form, the CDR3 reads TGCGCCAGCAGCTTGGCCGAAGGGAAGAACATTCAGTACTTC.